The T cell receptor beta chain under discussion was sequenced for a study of T cells in Graves' hyperthyroidism and ophthalmopathy (dated by TCRdb to the late 2010s). In terms of the full investigation: Peripheral blood was collected at initial diagnosis, before any treatment. To identify TCR V-J signatures that set the groups apart, the researchers used a discovery cohort of roughly 100 patients, made up of about 44 with Graves' ophthalmopathy and about 59 with stable Graves' hyperthyroidism. An independent validation cohort of under 20 hyperthyroidism patients and about 15 patients who later progressed to ophthalmopathy tested prospective prediction of ophthalmopathy. The approximately 95 discovery patients were divided at random into training and test sets in a 7:3 ratio. Thyroid tissue and blood T-cell repertoires from about six Graves' hyperthyroidism patients were also compared in the study. Once sampling was done, hyperthyroidism patients were given methimazole at a starting dose of 30 mg daily, whereas ophthalmopathy patients were given high-dose intravenous methylprednisolone. TCR Vbeta CDR3 sequencing of approximately 140 peripheral blood samples (under 45 ophthalmopathy, about 80 hyperthyroidism and some 17 progressor patients) is reported in the paper. Results the study describes overall, beyond this receptor: No statistical method was used to fix the sample size in advance, and group allocation was not hidden from the investigators. A model built on a 13 V-J signature distinguished ophthalmopathy from stable hyperthyroidism, reaching approximately 89% sensitivity and approximately 83% specificity in cross-validation and 80%/75% in testing. Most expanded thyroid clonotypes (frequency above 0.001) were also found in blood, which suggests that blood repertoires may mirror thyroid immune responses. In validation, progression to ophthalmopathy was predicted by the model with nearly 71% sensitivity and roughly 76% specificity, a median of around 6.5 months before onset.

A patient counted as having stable Graves' hyperthyroidism if no progression to ophthalmopathy occurred over 18 months of follow-up. The hyperthyroidism patients were between 18 and 65 years old and newly diagnosed, with a disease duration of less than 2 months. Any patient with an uncontrolled infection, another autoimmune disease, pregnancy or lactation was excluded. Diagnoses were established on the basis of clinical symptoms, serum thyroxine and TRAb, thyroid ultrasound, and orbital computed tomography. PBMCs were separated from under 11 ml of fresh peripheral blood using Ficoll-Paque density gradient centrifugation. Total RNA was extracted with Trizol reagent, and quality was checked on an Agilent 2100 Bioanalyzer. The CDR3 numbers 17 residues from cysteine through phenylalanine. Just CDR3 DNA is preserved here, 51 bases in frame from base 1. Here V drops 3 bases and J drops 7 bases, and the junction holds 11 bases not matched to any gene.

This clonotype has a count of ten or more. Its recognized antigen is unknown. No much larger clonotype is one base removed from it; base qualities were not supplied. TCR beta CDR3 regions were amplified from RNA transcripts. For the first round of RT-PCR on the TCR CDR3, the HTBI primer set was used together with the Qiagen OneStep RT-PCR kit. The libraries were constructed in a second round of multiplex PCR and then size-selected and purified. Paired-end sequencing of the libraries was performed with 100 bp reads on an Illumina HiSeq2000. On the authors' methods: SOAPnuke was used to process the raw data, removing reads that contained adapters or uncalled bases, had a mean Phred below 15, or lacked an exact match to the constant primer or identifier. High-quality paired reads were merged with COPE v1.2.5, and unique nucleotide sequences were defined as clonotypes. MiTCR v1.1 was used to align clonotypes to the IMGT TRBV, TRBD and TRBJ reference segments. Analysis was restricted to V-J combinations with a frequency above 0.0001, which covered about 99% of repertoires. A TCS score was defined as the ratio of F50 (clonal expansion) to E x V (chaos), with BLOSUM62-based TCRdist applied between CDR3 peptides within each V-J. Welch's t-statistics and random forest reduced fewer than 550 V-J features to under 15, which were used in a naive Bayes classifier (R e1071). Using fastp at Q25 and MiXCR, TCRdb reprocessed the public reads and kept productive beta chains. Under each unique CDR3 protein, matching rows form one entry showing the most common genes and DNA. The V and J calls were determined by TCRdb, not by the authors. Within this sample are over 200,000 distinct CDR3 sequences, with 17% of them counted one time only. 50% of the sample rests with the top ten.

The chain was built from TRBV12-3 or TRBV12-4 and TRBJ2-7; TRBD2 fits 14 bases in the junction. The sample taken for sequencing was blood. The TCR was taken from a man over 45 with Graves' hyperthyroidism. The CDR3 reads as follows: CASSFSGLAGEVREQYF. At the DNA level, the sequence is TGTGCCAGCAGTTTCTCGGGACTAGCGGGAGAAGTGAGGGAGCAGTACTTC.